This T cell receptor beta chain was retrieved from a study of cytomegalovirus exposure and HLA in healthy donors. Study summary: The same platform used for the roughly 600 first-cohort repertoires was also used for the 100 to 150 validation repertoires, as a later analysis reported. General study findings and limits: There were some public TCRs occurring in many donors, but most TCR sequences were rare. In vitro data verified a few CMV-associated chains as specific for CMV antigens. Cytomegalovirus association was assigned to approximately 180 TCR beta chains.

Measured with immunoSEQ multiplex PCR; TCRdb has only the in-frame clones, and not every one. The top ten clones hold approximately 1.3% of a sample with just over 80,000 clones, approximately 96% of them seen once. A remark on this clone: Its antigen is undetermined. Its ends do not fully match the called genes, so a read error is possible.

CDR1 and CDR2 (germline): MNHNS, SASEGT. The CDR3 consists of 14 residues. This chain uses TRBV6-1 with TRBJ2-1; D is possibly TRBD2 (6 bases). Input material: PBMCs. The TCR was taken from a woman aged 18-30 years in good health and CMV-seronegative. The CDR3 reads CASNEVAGYNEQFF. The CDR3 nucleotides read TGTGCCAGCAATGAAGTTGCGGGGTACAATGAGCAGTTCTTC.